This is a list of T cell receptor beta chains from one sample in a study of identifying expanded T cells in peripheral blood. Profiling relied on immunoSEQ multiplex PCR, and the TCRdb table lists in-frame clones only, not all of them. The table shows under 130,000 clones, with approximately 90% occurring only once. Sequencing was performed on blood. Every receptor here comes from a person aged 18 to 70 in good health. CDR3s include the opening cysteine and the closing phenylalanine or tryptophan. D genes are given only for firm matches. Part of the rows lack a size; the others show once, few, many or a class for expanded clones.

CASSLEGRGTGGYTF	TGTGCCAGCAGCTTAGAGGGCCGGGGGACCGGTGGCTACACCTTC	-	TRBV7-9	-	TRBJ1-2
CASRSLGKAKNIQYF	TGTGCCAGCAGGTCACTAGGGAAAGCCAAAAACATTCAGTACTTC	-	TRBV5-4	-	TRBJ2-4
CASSLQPSGTQYF	TGTGCCAGCAGCTTACAGCCCTCAGGAACCCAGTACTTC	-	TRBV11-3	-	TRBJ2-5
CASTQKGPNEQFF	TGTGCCAGCACCCAAAAAGGGCCAAATGAGCAGTTCTTC	-	TRBV25-1	-	TRBJ2-1
CASSLFLGAHLDPQHF	TGTGCCAGCAGCTTATTCCTCGGGGCCCACCTTGACCCCCAGCATTTT	-	TRBV7-2	-	TRBJ1-5
CASSLLEGGVYEQYF	TGTGCCAGCAGTTTATTAGAGGGAGGCGTTTACGAGCAGTACTTC	-	TRBV28	-	TRBJ2-7
CASSLMGDWDTQYF	TGTGCCAGCAGTCTGATGGGGGATTGGGATACGCAGTATTTT	-	TRBV7-2	-	TRBJ2-3
CASRPGGTNTGELFF	TGTGCCAGCAGACCGGGGGGCACGAACACCGGGGAGCTGTTTTTT	-	TRBV28	-	TRBJ2-2
CSVPGSGNTIYF	TGCAGCGTTCCGGGGTCTGGAAACACCATATATTTT	-	TRBV29-1	-	TRBJ1-3
CASSEWGAGTDTQYF	TGCGCCAGCAGTGAGTGGGGGGCAGGGACAGATACGCAGTATTTT	-	TRBV10-2	-	TRBJ2-3
CASSSAGRSSYNEQFF	TGTGCCAGTAGTTCGGCAGGGAGGAGCTCCTACAATGAGCAGTTCTTC	-	TRBV19	-	TRBJ2-1
CARSLRGSGNTIYF	TGTGCCAGAAGCTTAAGGGGCTCTGGAAACACCATATATTTT	-	TRBV5-3	-	TRBJ1-3
CASSPRGEQYF	TGTGCCAGCTCACCCCGAGGCGAGCAGTACTTC	-	TRBV18	-	TRBJ2-7
CASSPGPGLGLF	TGTGCCAGCAGCCCGGGACCGGGACTGGGTCTCTTC	-	TRBV5-4	-	TRBJ2-7
CSADPPPTYF	TGCAGTGCGGACCCCCCCCCGACGTACTTC	-	TRBV20-1	-	TRBJ2-7
CSVGGLGETQYF	TGCAGCGTTGGGGGGCTCGGGGAGACCCAGTACTTC	-	TRBV29-1	-	TRBJ2-5
CASSSRTEAFF	TGTGCCAGCAGCTCCCGGACCGAAGCTTTCTTT	-	TRBV9	once	TRBJ1-1
CASSHGGTSGNYEQYF	TGTGCCAGCAGCCACGGGGGGACTAGCGGTAACTACGAGCAGTACTTC	TRBD2	TRBV4-2	-	TRBJ2-7
CASSERGKYYGYTF	TGTGCCAGCAGTGAGCGTGGGAAGTACTATGGCTACACCTTC	-	TRBV2	-	TRBJ1-2
CASSPGILYGYTF	TGTGCCAGTAGTCCGGGGATTCTCTATGGCTACACCTTC	-	TRBV19	-	TRBJ1-2
CASSQVGTAVYGYTF	TGCGCCAGCAGCCAAGTAGGGACGGCGGTCTATGGCTACACCTTC	-	TRBV4-3	-	TRBJ1-2
CASSHGGGRAQYF	TGCGCCAGCAGCCATGGAGGGGGAAGGGCCCAGTACTTC	-	TRBV4-3	-	TRBJ2-5
CASSLASRPGNTIYF	TGCGCCAGCAGCTTGGCCTCGAGGCCAGGAAACACCATATATTTT	-	TRBV5-1	-	TRBJ1-3
CASSPFSKQYF	TGTGCCAGCAGCCCGTTTAGCAAGCAGTATTTT	-	TRBV14	-	TRBJ2-3
CASSSGPIAINSPLHF	TGTGCCAGCAGTTCGGGACCGATAGCCATTAATTCACCCCTCCACTTT	-	TRBV27	-	TRBJ1-6
CSVAPQENEKLFF	TGCAGCGTAGCTCCACAGGAGAATGAAAAACTGTTTTTT	-	TRBV29-1	-	TRBJ1-4
CASSISTGANSPLHF	TGTGCCAGTAGTATCTCGACAGGGGCTAATTCACCCCTCCACTTT	TRBD1	TRBV19	-	TRBJ1-6